This T cell receptor (beta chain) was captured in a study of cytomegalovirus exposure and HLA in healthy donors. The study, taken as a whole, reports: HLA alleles showed associations with 15,000 to 20,000 TCR beta sequences in a later analysis, at a 0.05 false discovery rate. A list of approximately 160 TCR beta chains associated with cytomegalovirus was given. Near-uniform donor sequencing depth was presumed by presence/absence analyses.

At the time of sampling, donors were nominally healthy, though unrecorded immune exposures were likely. The V gene lost 4 bases and the J gene lost 6 bases, with 20 bases spanning the gap. The length of the CDR3 is 16 residues. Germline CDR1 is SGHRS and CDR2 is YFSETQ. As regards this clone: Its antigen is unknown.

PCR amplification relied on 60 Vbeta primers (plus 13 Jbeta primers). Generated by immunoSEQ multiplex PCR, the TCRdb table keeps only in-frame clones and is missing some. The sample contains about 98,000 clones, approximately 70% of which appear only once. The genes are TRBV5-1 and TRBJ1-5, with D possibly matching TRBD1 (5 bases). Sequenced material: PBMCs. This TCR came from a man aged 45-65 years in good health and CMV-seronegative. The CDR3 nucleotides are TGCGCCAGCAGCCTCACCTCTGGGGGGGGTACTCAGCCCCAGCATTTT. Translating gives CASSLTSGGGTQPQHF.